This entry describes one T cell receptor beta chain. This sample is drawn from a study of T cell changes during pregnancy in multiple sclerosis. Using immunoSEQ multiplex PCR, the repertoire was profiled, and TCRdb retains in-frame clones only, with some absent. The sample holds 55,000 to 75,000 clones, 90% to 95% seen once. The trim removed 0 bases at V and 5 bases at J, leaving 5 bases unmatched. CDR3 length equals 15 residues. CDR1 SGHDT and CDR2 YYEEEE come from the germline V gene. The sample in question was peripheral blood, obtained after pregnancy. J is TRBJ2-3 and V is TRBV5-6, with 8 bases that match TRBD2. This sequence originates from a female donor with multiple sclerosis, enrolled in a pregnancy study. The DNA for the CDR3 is TGTGCCAGCAGCTTGGCCATAAGCGGGGGAGATACGCAGTATTTT. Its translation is CASSLAISGGDTQYF.